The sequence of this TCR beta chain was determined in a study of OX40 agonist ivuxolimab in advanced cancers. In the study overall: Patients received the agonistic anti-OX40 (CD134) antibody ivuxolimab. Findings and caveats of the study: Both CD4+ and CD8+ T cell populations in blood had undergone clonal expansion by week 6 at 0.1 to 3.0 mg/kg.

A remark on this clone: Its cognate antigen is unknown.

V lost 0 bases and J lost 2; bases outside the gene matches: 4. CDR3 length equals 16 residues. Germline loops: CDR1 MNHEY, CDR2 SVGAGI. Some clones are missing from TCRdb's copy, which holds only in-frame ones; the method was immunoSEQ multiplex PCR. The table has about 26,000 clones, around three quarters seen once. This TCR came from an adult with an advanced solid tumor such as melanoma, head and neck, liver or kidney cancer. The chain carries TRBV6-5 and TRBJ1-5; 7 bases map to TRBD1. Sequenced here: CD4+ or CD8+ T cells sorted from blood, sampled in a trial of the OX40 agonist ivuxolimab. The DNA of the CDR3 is TGTGCCAGCAGTTACTCGGGCACAGGGGGCAATCAGCCCCAGCATTTT. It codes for CASSYSGTGGNQPQHF.